This TCR beta chain was recorded in a study of radiation and T cells in renal cell carcinoma. Time point specified: baseline pretreatment blood. Treatment: 15 Gy SBRT to primary tumor, nephrectomy 4 weeks later. The CDR3 contains 14 residues. Trimming removed 0 bases at V and 3 bases at J, with 5 bases between. Germline CDR1 is MNHEY and CDR2 is SVGAGI. TCRdb keeps only in-frame clones here, not all; method: immunoSEQ multiplex PCR. The sample contains about 95,000 clones, less than 90% of which appear only once. This clonotype originated in a man aged 45 to 65 with renal cell carcinoma. The chain uses TRBV6-5 and TRBJ1-4; D remains unclear. This material consisted of blood, taken from a patient whose treatment included radiotherapy and nephrectomy. As DNA, the CDR3 is TGTGCCAGCAGTTACTCGCAGGCTAATGAAAAACTGTTTTTT. Its protein product is CASSYSQANEKLFF.